This TCR beta chain comes out of a study of T cells in Graves' hyperthyroidism and ophthalmopathy. RNA transcripts yielded amplified TCR beta CDR3 regions. The TCR CDR3 was amplified in a first-round RT-PCR using the HTBI primer set. Via MiXCR, TCRdb re-called the multiplex PCR reads, giving one row per CDR3 protein. The table records more than 600,000 distinct CDR3 sequences, around 17% of them present only once. Patients aged 18 to 65 with hyperthyroidism were newly diagnosed, with duration under 2 months. Study results and caveats: Ophthalmopathy cases were set apart from stable hyperthyroidism by a 13 V-J model.

Between the trimmed V and J ends, which lost 4 bases and 3 bases, there was a span of 12 bases. CDR1 is LGHDT, CDR2 YNNKEL, per germline (reference sequence). The CDR3 totals 14 residues. Note on this clonotype: Antigen unknown.

This TCR derives from a man aged 18 to 30 with Graves' hyperthyroidism. This chain uses TRBV3-1 with TRBJ1-2; D unclear. The sequenced sample was blood. The DNA of the CDR3 is TGTGCCAGCAGCCGGCTGGGTATTGACTATGGCTACACCTTC. Protein sequence: CASSRLGIDYGYTF.